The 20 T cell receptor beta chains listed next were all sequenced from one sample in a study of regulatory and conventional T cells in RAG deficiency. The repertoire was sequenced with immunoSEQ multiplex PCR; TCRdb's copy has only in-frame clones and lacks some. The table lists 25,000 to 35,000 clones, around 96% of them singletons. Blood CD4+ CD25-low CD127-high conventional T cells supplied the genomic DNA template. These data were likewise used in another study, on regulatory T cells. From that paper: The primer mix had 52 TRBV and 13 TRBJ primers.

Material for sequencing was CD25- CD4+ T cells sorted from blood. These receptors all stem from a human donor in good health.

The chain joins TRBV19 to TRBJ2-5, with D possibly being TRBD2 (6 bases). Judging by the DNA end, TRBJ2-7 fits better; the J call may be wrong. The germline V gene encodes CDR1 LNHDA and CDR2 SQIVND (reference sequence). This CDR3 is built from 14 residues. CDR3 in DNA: TGTGCCAGTAGTATAGAAACGGAGGGAGGCGAGCAGTACTTC. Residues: CASSIETEGGEQYF.

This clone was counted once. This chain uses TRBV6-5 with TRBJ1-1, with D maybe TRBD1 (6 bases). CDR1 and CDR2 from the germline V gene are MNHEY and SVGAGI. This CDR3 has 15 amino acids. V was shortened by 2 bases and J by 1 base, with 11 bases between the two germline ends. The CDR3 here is CASSYVRTANTEAFF. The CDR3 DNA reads TGTGCCAGCAGTTACGTTAGGACAGCGAACACTGAAGCTTTCTTT.

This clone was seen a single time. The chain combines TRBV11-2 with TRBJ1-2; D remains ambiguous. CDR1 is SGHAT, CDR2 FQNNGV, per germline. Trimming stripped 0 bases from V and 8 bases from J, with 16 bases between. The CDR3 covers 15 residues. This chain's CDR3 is CASSLDGSTFNGYTF. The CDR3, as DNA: TGTGCCAGCAGCTTAGATGGCAGTACCTTCAACGGCTACACCTTC.

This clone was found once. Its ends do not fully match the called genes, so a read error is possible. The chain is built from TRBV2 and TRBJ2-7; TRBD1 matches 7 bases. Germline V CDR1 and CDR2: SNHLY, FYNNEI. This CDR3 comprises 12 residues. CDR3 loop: CASIEQGYEQYF. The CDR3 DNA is TGTGCCAGCATTGAACAGGGGTACGAGCAGTACTTC.

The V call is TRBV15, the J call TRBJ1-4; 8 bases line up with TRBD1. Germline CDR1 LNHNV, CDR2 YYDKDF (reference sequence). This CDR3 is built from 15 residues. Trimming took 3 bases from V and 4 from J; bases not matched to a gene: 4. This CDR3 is CATSRDRVVNEKLFF. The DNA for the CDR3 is TGTGCCACCAGCAGGGACAGGGTTGTTAATGAAAAACTGTTTTTT.

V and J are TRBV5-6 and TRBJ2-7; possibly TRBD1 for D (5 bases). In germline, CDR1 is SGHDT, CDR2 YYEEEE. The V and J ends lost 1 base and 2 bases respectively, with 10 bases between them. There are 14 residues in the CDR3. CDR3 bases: TGTGCCAGCAGCTTGCCAGACAGAACCTACGAGCAGTACTTC. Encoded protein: CASSLPDRTYEQYF.

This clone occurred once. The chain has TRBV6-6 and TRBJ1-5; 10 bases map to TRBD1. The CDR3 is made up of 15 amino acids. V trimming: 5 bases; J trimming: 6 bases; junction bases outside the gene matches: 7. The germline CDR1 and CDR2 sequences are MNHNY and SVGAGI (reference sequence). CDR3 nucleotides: TGTGCCAGCAGTCCCGGGACAGGGGACTTTCAGCCCCAGCATTTT. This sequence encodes CASSPGTGDFQPQHF.

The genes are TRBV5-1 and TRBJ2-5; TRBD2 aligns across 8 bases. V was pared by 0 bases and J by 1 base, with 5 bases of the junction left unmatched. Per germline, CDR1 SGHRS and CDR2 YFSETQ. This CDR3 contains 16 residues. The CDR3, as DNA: TGCGCCAGCAGCTTGGGGCAGCGGGGGTTCCAAGAGACCCAGTACTTC. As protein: CASSLGQRGFQETQYF.

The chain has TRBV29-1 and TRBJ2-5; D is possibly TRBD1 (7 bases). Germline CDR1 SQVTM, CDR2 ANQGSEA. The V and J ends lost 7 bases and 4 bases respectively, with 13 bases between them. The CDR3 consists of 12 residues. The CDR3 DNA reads TGCAGCGCAGGAGGGGGCACAGAGACCCAGTACTTC. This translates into CSAGGGTETQYF.

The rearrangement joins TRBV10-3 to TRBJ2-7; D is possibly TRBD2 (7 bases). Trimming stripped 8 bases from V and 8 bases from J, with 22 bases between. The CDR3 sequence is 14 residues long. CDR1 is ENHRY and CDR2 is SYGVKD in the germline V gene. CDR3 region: CAILGGVLVRQQYF. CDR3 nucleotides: TGTGCCATCCTAGGGGGGGTACTCGTGCGACAGCAGTACTTC.

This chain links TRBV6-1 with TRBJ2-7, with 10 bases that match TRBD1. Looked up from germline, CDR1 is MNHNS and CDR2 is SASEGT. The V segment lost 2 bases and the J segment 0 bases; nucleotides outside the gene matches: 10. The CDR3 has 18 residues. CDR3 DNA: TGTGCCAGCAGTGAATCCCGGACAGGGGGGCCAGTCTCCTACGAGCAGTACTTC. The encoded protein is CASSESRTGGPVSYEQYF.

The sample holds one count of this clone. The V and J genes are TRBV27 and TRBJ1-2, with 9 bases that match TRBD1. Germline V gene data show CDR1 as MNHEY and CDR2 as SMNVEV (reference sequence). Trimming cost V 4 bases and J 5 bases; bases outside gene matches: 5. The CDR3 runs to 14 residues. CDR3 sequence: CASSWGQGHYGYTF. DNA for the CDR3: TGTGCCAGCAGTTGGGGACAGGGACATTATGGCTACACCTTC.

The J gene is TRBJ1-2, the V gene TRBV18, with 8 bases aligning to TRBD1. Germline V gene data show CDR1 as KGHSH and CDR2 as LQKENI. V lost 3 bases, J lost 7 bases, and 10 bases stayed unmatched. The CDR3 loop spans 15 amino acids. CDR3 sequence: CASSPPGTGGSGYTF. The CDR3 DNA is TGTGCCAGCTCACCCCCCGGGACAGGAGGCTCTGGCTACACCTTC.

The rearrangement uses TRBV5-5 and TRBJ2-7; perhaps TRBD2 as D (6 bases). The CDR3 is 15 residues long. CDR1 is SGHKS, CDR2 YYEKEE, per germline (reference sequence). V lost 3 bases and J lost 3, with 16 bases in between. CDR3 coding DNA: TGTGCCAGCAGCTCGGAGGCGGGACCCCTCTACGAGCAGTACTTC. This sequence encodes CASSSEAGPLYEQYF.

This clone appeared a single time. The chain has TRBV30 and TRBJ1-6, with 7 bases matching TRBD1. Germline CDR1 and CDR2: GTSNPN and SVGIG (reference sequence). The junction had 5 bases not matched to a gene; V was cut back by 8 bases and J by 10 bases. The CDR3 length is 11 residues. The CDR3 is CAAGTASPLHF. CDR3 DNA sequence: TGTGCCGCTGGGACAGCCTCACCCCTCCACTTT.

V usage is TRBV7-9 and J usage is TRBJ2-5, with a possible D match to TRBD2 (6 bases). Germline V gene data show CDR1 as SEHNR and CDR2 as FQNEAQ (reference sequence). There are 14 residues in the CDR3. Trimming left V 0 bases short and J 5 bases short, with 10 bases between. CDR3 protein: CASSLAGAGETQYF. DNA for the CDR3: TGTGCCAGCAGCTTAGCAGGGGCGGGGGAGACCCAGTACTTC.

The CDR3 is CASSGTRGTEAFF. As DNA, the CDR3 is TGTGCCAGCAGTGGAACAAGAGGGACTGAAGCTTTCTTT. This chain connects TRBV25-1 to TRBJ1-1; D remains unclear. V was cut by 4 bases and J by 5 bases, with 11 bases left in between. Germline V lookup: CDR1 MGHDK, CDR2 SYGVNS. The CDR3 has 13 residues.

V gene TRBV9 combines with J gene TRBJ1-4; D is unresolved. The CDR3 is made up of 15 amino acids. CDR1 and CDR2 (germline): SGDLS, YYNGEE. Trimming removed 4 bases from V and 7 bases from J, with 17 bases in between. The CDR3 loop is CASSLSGSEGEKLFF. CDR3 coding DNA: TGTGCCAGCAGCCTGTCCGGATCCGAGGGTGAAAAACTGTTTTTT.

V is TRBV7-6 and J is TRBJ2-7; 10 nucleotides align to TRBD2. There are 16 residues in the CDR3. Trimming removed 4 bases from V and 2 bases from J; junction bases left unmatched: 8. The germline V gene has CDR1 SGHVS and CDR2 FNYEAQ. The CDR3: CASSSTRSGRAYEQYF. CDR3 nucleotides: TGTGCCAGCAGCTCCACCCGGAGCGGGAGGGCCTACGAGCAGTACTTC.

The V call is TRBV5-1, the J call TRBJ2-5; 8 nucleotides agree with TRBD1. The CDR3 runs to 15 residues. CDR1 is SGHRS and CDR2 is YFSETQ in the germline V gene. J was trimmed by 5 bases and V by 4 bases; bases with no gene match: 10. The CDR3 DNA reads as TGCGCCAGCAGCATAAACAGGGGGGATGTGGAGACCCAGTACTTC. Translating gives CASSINRGDVETQYF.